This entry describes one TCR beta chain. This clone has a handful of counts. It lacks a known antigen. Base qualities are missing; no much larger clone stands one base away. The sample carries other DNA sequences with the same CDR3. The data were obtained in a study of Ad26.COV2.S vaccination and SARS-CoV-2 variants listed by TCRdb under 2021. In terms of the full investigation: Vaccine-arm donors were drawn from COV1001, a multicentre, randomized, double-blind, placebo-controlled phase I-IIa trial of Ad26.COV2.S in healthy adults. Dosing of Ad26.COV2.S was intramuscular, at either 5x10^10 or 1x10^11 viral particles, delivered as one shot or as two shots spaced 56 days apart. Sequencing of the TCRbeta repertoire served to evaluate the specificity and breadth of SARS-CoV-2-reactive T cell receptors following Ad26.COV2.S vaccination. Trial participants were randomized into five groups of five, in which low-dose or high-dose Ad26.COV2.S was given once or twice, or placebo was given on both occasions. Investigators remained blinded to trial group allocation during experiments and outcome assessment. The TCR-sequenced set comprised approximately 30 samples: about 19 Ad26.COV2.S vaccine recipients, 5 placebo recipients and 8 SARS-CoV-2 convalescent individuals. Overall study results and their limits: Vaccine and placebo recipients had similar non-spike TCR breadth, a finding consistent with the vaccine containing only spike. The study lacked the statistical power to compare responses across vaccine doses or regimens. The authors noted that total T cell responses may have been underestimated by the TCR breadth and depth analyses. Substantial breadth of spike-specific CD8+ and CD4+ T cell responses was reported after vaccination. Ad26.COV2.S recipients had higher spike-specific TCR breadth than placebo recipients (P = 0.0014).

The sample's treatment or condition label is to be understood as: some 20 received Ad26.COV2.S at low or high dose, single or two shots; a few received placebo; per-sample allocation not given. For vaccine and placebo recipients, repertoires were sequenced using samples collected on day 63 after the first injection. Cohort 1b enrolled fewer than 30 adults aged 18-55 years at a single site in Boston, USA, between 29 July and 7 August 2020. As a vaccine, Ad26.COV2.S was a replication-incompetent adenovirus type 26 vector that expressed a prefusion-stabilized SARS-CoV-2 spike protein derived from the original Wuhan strain. TCRbeta CDR3 regions were sequenced with the immunoSEQ Assay. After extraction, genomic DNA underwent amplification by bias-controlled multiplex PCR, followed by high-throughput sequencing. The paper's data handling went like this. Collapsing and filtering of sequences were performed to quantify the absolute abundance of each unique TCRbeta CDR3 region. Usable DNA was measured by amplifying reference genes present in all nucleated cells, and TCRbeta template counts were normalized to that usable DNA to estimate T cell fraction. Repertoire TCRs were annotated as SARS-CoV-2-specific when V gene, CDR3 amino acid sequence and J gene were exactly matched to a known reactive TCR set. The reference SARS-CoV-2 TCR set came from MIRA and was filtered for enrichment in COVID-19-positive ImmuneCODE repertoires, removing public or cross-reactive TCRs. Based on the MIRA antigens, annotated TCRs were further analysed at the level of specific ORF or position within ORF. Depth was the summed frequency of annotated unique rearrangements, while breadth was defined as annotated unique rearrangements over total unique productive rearrangements. Two-sided Wilcoxon rank-sum tests were used to compare TCR breadth between groups. Entries here come from immuneACCESS through TCRdb and include only in-frame sequences with V and J called. Some clones fail to appear in such tables; in the studies checked, an unresolved V gene covers under half of the shortfall, and the cause of the remainder is unknown. V, J and clone size derive from that table, while D and trimming were established from the DNA sequence. The sample profile shows about 480,000 clones; roughly 85% of them were found once. The ten biggest clones cover 13% of the sample.

CDR1 and CDR2, per the germline V gene (reference sequence), are LNHDA and SQIVND. The cysteine opens and the phenylalanine closes a CDR3 of 14 amino acids. Of all the DNA, just the CDR3 is kept, 42 bases in frame from base 1. Trimming takes 4 bases from V and 1 base from J, and the germline ends sit 10 bases apart. The chain links TRBV19 with TRBJ1-1; TRBD1 is a possible D gene, resting on 6 matching bases. The origin of this receptor is a person between 18 and 65 years old who received the Ad26.COV2.S COVID-19 vaccine or a placebo. Material: peripheral blood, obtained in a trial of Ad26.COV2.S vaccine versus placebo. The DNA reads TGTGCCAGTAGTAGGGACACACAGAACACTGAAGCTTTCTTT. It specifies CASSRDTQNTEAFF.